These 16 T cell receptor beta chains share one sample of origin, sequenced in a study of cytotoxic CD8 clonotypes in ibrutinib-treated CLL. Sequencing used immunoSEQ multiplex PCR; TCRdb keeps in-frame clones, though not all of them. The table has 20,000 to 30,000 clones, 78% seen once. Sample: PBMCs, taken before ibrutinib treatment. The origin of the receptors is a human donor with chronic lymphocytic leukemia.

J is TRBJ2-7 and V is TRBV12-5; no firm D call. Trimming removed 6 bases at V and 2 bases at J, with 5 bases between. Germline CDR1 is LGHNT and CDR2 is FRNRAP. This CDR3 spans 11 amino acids. The CDR3 reads CASGLTYEQYF. The CDR3 nucleotides are TGTGCTAGTGGCCTAACCTACGAGCAGTACTTC.

CDR3 DNA: TGTGCCAGCAGTGAAGCGAACACAAAGGGCTACGAGCAGTACTTC. This sequence encodes CASSEANTKGYEQYF. This chain connects TRBV2 to TRBJ2-7; D not resolved. The CDR3 has 15 amino acids. With 0 bases removed from V and 3 bases from J, the gap between germline ends came to 12 bases. CDR1 is SNHLY, CDR2 FYNNEI, per germline.

CDR3: CASSLRGYGNQPQHF. CDR3 bases: TGTGCCAGCAGTTTAAGGGGGTACGGCAATCAGCCCCAGCATTTT. The chain carries TRBV6-5 and TRBJ1-5, with a possible D match to TRBD1 (6 bases). Germline CDR1 reads MNHEY; CDR2 reads SVGAGI. The germline V and J ends were trimmed by 4 bases and 2 bases, with 12 bases remaining between them. This CDR3 has 15 amino acids.

The V and J genes are TRBV11-3 and TRBJ2-1, with TRBD2 matching 14 bases. With 1 base clipped from V and 9 bases from J, the junction kept 5 bases outside the gene matches. The CDR3 extends over 16 amino acids. Germline V gene sequence: CDR1 SGHNT, CDR2 YENEEA. CDR3 DNA sequence: TGTGCCAGCAGCTTAGGAGGGACTAGCGGGAGACGTGAGCAGTTCTTC. It translates to CASSLGGTSGRREQFF.

The gene calls are TRBV6-1 and TRBJ2-7; perhaps TRBD1 as D (6 bases). Germline V gene sequence: CDR1 MNHNS, CDR2 SASEGT. Trimming pared 5 bases from V and 4 bases from J, leaving 15 bases between. CDR3 length equals 14 residues. CDR3 region: CASSSPSDRYEQYF. The CDR3 nucleotides are TGTGCCAGCAGTTCCCCATCCGACAGGTACGAGCAGTACTTC.

The gene calls are TRBV6-6 and TRBJ2-3; D not certain. The CDR3 spans 14 residues. Per the germline V gene, CDR1 is MNHNY and CDR2 is SVGAGI (reference sequence). The V end was cut by 2 bases, the J end by 2 bases, with 8 bases between. As DNA, the CDR3 is TGTGCCAGCAGTTACGGGCAGAACACAGATACGCAGTATTTT. Translating gives CASSYGQNTDTQYF.

The chain combines TRBV7-6 with TRBJ2-5; TRBD2 agrees at 11 bases. The J segment lost 4 bases and the V segment lost 5 bases, leaving 3 bases of the junction unmatched. Germline CDR1 is SGHVS and CDR2 is FNYEAQ. The CDR3 is 14 residues long. The CDR3 DNA reads TGTGCCAGCAGCCCTGGACTAGCGGGAGAGACCCAGTACTTC. Amino acid sequence: CASSPGLAGETQYF.

The chain employs TRBV9 and TRBJ2-1; 10 bases fit TRBD1. V gave up 0 bases and J gave up 8 bases; unmatched junction bases: 5. Germline CDR1 reads SGDLS; CDR2 reads YYNGEE. This CDR3 spans 15 amino acids. The CDR3 loop reads CASSVELTGGDEQFF. In DNA form, the CDR3 reads TGTGCCAGCAGCGTAGAGCTGACAGGGGGCGATGAGCAGTTCTTC.

The rearrangement joins TRBV5-4 to TRBJ1-1, with 7 bases that match TRBD1. V shed 0 bases and J 8 bases; nucleotides not matched to a gene: 4. Germline V gene lookup returns CDR1 SGHNT and CDR2 YYREEE (reference sequence). This CDR3 comprises 13 residues. In DNA, the CDR3 is TGTGCCAGCAGCTTGGAGGACAGGTCCGAAGCTTTCTTT. It is translated as CASSLEDRSEAFF.

The sample holds one count of this clone. The J gene is TRBJ2-7, the V gene TRBV19; unclear D gene. This CDR3 is 16 amino acids long. From germline, CDR1 is LNHDA and CDR2 SQIVND (reference sequence). Trimming took off 5 bases at V and 7 bases at J, with 24 bases between the two ends. CDR3 coding DNA: TGTGCCAGTAGTCCACACCAGACTGCTTTATCCTCTGAGCAGTACTTC. It codes for CASSPHQTALSSEQYF.

V and J are TRBV2 and TRBJ2-1; no clear D. V gave up 3 bases and J gave up 9 bases, with 12 bases separating them. The CDR3 length is 13 residues. The germline V gene encodes CDR1 SNHLY and CDR2 FYNNEI. DNA for the CDR3: TGTGCCAGCAGTGACTACGGCCTGGGTGAGCAGTTCTTC. Translating it yields CASSDYGLGEQFF. The full variable domain, its missing parts supplied by reference TRBV2 and TRBJ2-1, is EPEVTQTPSHQVTQMGQEVILRCVPISNHLYFYWYRQILGQKVEFLVSFYNNEISEKSEIFDDQFSVERPDGSNFTLKIRSTKLEDSAMYFCASSDYGLGEQFFGPGTRLTVL.

J is TRBJ2-7 and V is TRBV19; D is perhaps TRBD1 (6 bases). This CDR3 has 14 residues. The germline gives CDR1 LNHDA, CDR2 SQIVND (reference sequence). V was shortened by 4 bases and J by 7 bases, with 17 bases between the two germline ends. Here the CDR3 reads CASSKMDSTGEQYF. CDR3 DNA: TGTGCCAGTAGTAAAATGGACAGCACAGGGGAGCAGTACTTC.

There are a few counts of this clone. The gene calls are TRBV18 and TRBJ1-5; no definite D call. V lost 3 bases, J lost 0 bases, and 3 bases lay in between. The CDR3 sequence is 13 residues long. CDR1 is KGHSH, CDR2 LQKENI, per germline. CDR3: CASSPGSNQPQHF. The CDR3 DNA is TGTGCCAGCTCACCGGGTAGCAATCAGCCCCAGCATTTT.

The chain is built from TRBV4-3 and TRBJ2-7; 7 bases align to TRBD2. Unmatched junction bases numbered 5, after V lost 0 bases and J lost 0 bases. CDR1 is LGHNA, CDR2 YSLEER, per germline. The length of the CDR3 is 16 residues. The CDR3 protein is CASSQEASGSSYEQYF. CDR3 coding DNA: TGCGCCAGCAGCCAAGAAGCTAGCGGAAGCTCCTACGAGCAGTACTTC.

This clone was counted once. This rearrangement joins TRBV5-5 to TRBJ1-5; the D is unclear. The ends were cut back, 2 bases at V and 1 base at J, with 13 bases in the middle. The CDR3 contains 16 residues. Germline V gene sequence: CDR1 SGHKS, CDR2 YYEKEE (reference sequence). The CDR3 DNA follows: TGTGCCAGCAGCTTAGCGGTGGGGAGAAGCAATCAGCCCCAGCATTTT. Protein product: CASSLAVGRSNQPQHF.

J is TRBJ1-1 and V is TRBV5-4, with TRBD1 identical over 7 bases. The germline V gene has CDR1 SGHNT and CDR2 YYREEE (reference sequence). The V gene end was trimmed by 6 bases and the J gene end by 0 bases; junction bases not matched to a gene: 5. CDR3 length equals 14 residues. The CDR3 sequence is CASKQGTMNTEAFF. The CDR3 DNA reads TGTGCCAGCAAACAGGGGACCATGAACACTGAAGCTTTCTTT. The whole variable domain, filled in from reference TRBV5-4 and TRBJ1-1, reads ETGVTQSPTHLIKTRGQQVTLRCSSQSGHNTVSWYQQALGQGPQFIFQYYREEENGRGNFPPRFSGLQFPNYSSELNVNALELDDSALYLCASKQGTMNTEAFFGQGTRLTVV.